One TCR beta chain is described in this entry. The specificity of this receptor is unknown. Per-nucleotide qualities are absent, and no much larger clonotype sits a single base away. The collaborating institutions used their own protocols to collect whole blood in K2EDTA tubes. For TCRbeta analysis, collaborators shipped samples in one of three forms: frozen whole blood, isolated PBMCs, or DNA extracted from either of those sample types. This record comes from a study of blood T cell repertoires in COVID-19 (dated by TCRdb to about 2020). For context, the study as a whole: Collaborator samples came from the United States, Italy and Spain and covered acute and convalescent phases of COVID-19. The material from the prospective study consisted of cDNA or gDNA derived from T cells, B-cell-depleted T cells, or PBMCs. Subjects who had been exposed to COVID-19, were actively infected with it, or had recovered from it provided the deeply sampled blood TCRbeta repertoires that made up the dataset. A freely available public database, intended as a resource for researchers studying the immune response to SARS-CoV-2, is where the repertoires were released. The samples were drawn from the first 160 participants of the ongoing ImmuneRACE study and from 1,254 subjects provided by 6 global collaborators. A de-identified subject ID, COVID-19 status, age in years and sex were almost always included in the sample metadata. Where available, HLA class I and class II types were taken from metadata supplied by the sample provider and were not determined by assay-based typing.

TCRbeta CDR3 regions were amplified from genomic DNA using the immunoSEQ Assay, a bias-controlled multiplex PCR. Concerning the study's data processing: Within the assay, amplification of reference gene primers was used to estimate how many nucleated cells each sample contained. Sequence reads were collapsed and filtered to measure the absolute abundance of every unique TCRbeta CDR3 rearrangement. For each sample, productive Simpson clonality was calculated as the square root of Simpson's diversity index over productive rearrangements. TCRdb provides this immuneACCESS table in a form limited to in-frame rearrangements. Some clones are lacking; in checked studies, under half of them reflect an unresolved V gene, and why the rest are absent is not known. V and J calls and clone size come straight from that table; D and trimming were deduced from the DNA. The sample table holds 55,000 to 70,000 clones, of which roughly 92% were seen once. Approximately 5% of the sample belongs to the ten largest clones.

What the authors observed across the whole study: Clinical and demographic metadata were provided uncurated, with the amount varying by source and participant.

V loses 7 bases, J loses 6 bases, and the germline ends lie 7 bases apart. The CDR3 has 11 amino acids, counting the end cysteine and phenylalanine. Of all the DNA, just the CDR3 is kept, 33 bases in frame from base 1. The germline V gene (reference sequence) gives CDR1 as SGHAT and CDR2 as FQDESV. The receptor comes from a human donor in a cohort sampled during active COVID-19. The sample was peripheral blood. The V and J segments used are TRBV11-1 and TRBJ2-1; the D gene is perhaps TRBD2, from 5 matching bases. The nucleotide sequence is given as TGTGCCAGCATAGGAGGCAATGAGCAGTTCTTC. The translation is CASIGGNEQFF.